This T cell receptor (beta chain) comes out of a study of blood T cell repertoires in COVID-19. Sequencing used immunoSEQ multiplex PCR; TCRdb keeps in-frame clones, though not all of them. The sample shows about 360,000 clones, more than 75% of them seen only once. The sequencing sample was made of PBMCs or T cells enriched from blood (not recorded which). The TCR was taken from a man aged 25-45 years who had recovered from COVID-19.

The CDR3 DNA reads TGTGCCTGGACTCAAGGGGTCTCTGGGGCCAACGTCCTGACTTTC. Residues: CAWTQGVSGANVLTF. The chain combines TRBV30 with TRBJ2-6; the D gene is possibly TRBD1 (5 bases). The V end was cut by 4 bases, the J end by 0 bases, with 10 bases between. CDR1 is GTSNPN and CDR2 is SVGIG in the germline V gene (reference sequence). The CDR3 runs 15 residues.